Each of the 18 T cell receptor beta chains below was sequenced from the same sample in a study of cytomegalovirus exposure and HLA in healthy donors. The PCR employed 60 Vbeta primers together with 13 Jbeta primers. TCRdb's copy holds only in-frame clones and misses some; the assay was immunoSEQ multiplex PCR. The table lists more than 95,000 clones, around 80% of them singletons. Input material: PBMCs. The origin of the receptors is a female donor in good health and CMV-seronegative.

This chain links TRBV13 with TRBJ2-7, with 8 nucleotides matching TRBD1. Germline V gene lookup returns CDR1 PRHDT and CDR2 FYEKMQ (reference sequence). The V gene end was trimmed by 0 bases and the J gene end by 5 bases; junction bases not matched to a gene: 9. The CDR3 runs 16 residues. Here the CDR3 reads CASSLGGRGRINEQYF. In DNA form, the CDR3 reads TGTGCCAGCAGCTTAGGCGGCAGGGGGCGCATAAACGAGCAGTACTTC.

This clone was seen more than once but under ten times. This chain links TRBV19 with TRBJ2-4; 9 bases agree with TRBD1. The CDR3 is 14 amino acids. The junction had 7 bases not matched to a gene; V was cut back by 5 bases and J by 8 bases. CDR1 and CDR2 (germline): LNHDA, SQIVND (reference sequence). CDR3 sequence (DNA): TGTGCCAGTAGTCAAACAGGGGGCCGGGACATTCAGTACTTC. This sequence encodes CASSQTGGRDIQYF.

The CDR3 spells CASSLSSAYEQYF. The CDR3, as DNA: TGTGCCAGCAGCTTGTCGTCAGCCTACGAGCAGTACTTC. The chain is built from TRBV11-2 and TRBJ2-7, with D hard to call. Trimming removed 3 bases at V and 2 bases at J, with 8 bases between. CDR1 SGHAT and CDR2 FQNNGV come from the germline V gene. The CDR3 has 13 residues.

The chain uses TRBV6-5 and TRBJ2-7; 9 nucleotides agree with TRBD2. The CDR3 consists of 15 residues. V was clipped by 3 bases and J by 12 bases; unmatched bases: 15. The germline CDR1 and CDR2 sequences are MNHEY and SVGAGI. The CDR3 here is CASSYRREGPRSLYF. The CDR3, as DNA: TGTGCCAGCAGTTATCGGCGGGAGGGCCCGAGATCCCTGTACTTC.

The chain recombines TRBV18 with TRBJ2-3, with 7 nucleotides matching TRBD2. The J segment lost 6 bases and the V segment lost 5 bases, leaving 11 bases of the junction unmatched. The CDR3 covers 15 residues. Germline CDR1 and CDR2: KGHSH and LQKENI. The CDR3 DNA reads TGTGCCAGCTCAACCAGGACTAGTTTCTTCGATACGCAGTATTTT. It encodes CASSTRTSFFDTQYF. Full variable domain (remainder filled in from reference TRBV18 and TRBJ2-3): NAGVMQNPRHLVRRRGQEARLRCSPMKGHSHVYWYRQLPEEGLKFMVYLQKENIIDESGMPKERFSAEFPKEGPSILRIQQVVRGDSAAYFCASSTRTSFFDTQYFGPGTRLTVL.

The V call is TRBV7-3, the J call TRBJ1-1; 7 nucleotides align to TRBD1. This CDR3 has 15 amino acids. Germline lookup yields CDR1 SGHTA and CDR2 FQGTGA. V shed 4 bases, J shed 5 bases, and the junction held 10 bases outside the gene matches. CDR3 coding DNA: TGTGCCAGCAGCTCCCAGACGACAGGGATGACTGAAGCTTTCTTT. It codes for CASSSQTTGMTEAFF.

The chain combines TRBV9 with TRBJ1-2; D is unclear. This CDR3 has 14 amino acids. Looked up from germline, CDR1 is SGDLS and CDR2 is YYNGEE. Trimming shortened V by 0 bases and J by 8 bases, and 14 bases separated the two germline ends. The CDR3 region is CASSVGGSTVGYTF. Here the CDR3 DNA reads TGTGCCAGCAGCGTAGGAGGCAGTACCGTGGGCTACACCTTC.

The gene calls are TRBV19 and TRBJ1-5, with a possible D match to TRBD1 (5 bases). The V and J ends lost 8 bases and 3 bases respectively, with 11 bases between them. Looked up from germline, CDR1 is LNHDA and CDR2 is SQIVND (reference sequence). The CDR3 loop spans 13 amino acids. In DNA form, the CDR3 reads TGTGCCAGTGTGTGGGGCCCCAATCAGCCCCAGCATTTT. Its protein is CASVWGPNQPQHF.

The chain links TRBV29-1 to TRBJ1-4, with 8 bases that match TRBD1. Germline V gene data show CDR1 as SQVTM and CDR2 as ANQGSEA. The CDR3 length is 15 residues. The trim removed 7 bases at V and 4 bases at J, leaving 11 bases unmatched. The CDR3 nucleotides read TGCAGCGCCAGAACTCGGACAGGGAGTAATGAAAAACTGTTTTTT. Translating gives CSARTRTGSNEKLFF.

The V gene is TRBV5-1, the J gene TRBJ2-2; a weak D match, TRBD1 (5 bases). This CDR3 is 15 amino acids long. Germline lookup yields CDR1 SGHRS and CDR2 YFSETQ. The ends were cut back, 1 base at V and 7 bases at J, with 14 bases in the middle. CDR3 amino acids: CASSLSSQGYGELFF. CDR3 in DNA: TGCGCCAGCAGCTTGTCTTCGCAGGGCTACGGGGAGCTGTTTTTT.

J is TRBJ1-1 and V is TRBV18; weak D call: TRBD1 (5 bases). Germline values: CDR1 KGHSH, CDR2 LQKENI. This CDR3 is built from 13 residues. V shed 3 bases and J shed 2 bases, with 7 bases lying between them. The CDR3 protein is CASSPTGNTEAFF. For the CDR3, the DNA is TGTGCCAGCTCACCTACAGGAAACACTGAAGCTTTCTTT.

This chain's CDR3 is CASSDFKAGPRTDTQYF. In nucleotides, the CDR3 is TGTGCCAGCAGTGATTTCAAGGCGGGGCCCCGCACAGATACGCAGTATTTT. This chain connects TRBV6-4 to TRBJ2-3; maybe TRBD2 (6 bases). This CDR3 is 17 amino acids long. Germline V CDR1 and CDR2: MRHNA, SNTAGT. V shed 3 bases and J shed 1 base, with 17 bases lying between them.

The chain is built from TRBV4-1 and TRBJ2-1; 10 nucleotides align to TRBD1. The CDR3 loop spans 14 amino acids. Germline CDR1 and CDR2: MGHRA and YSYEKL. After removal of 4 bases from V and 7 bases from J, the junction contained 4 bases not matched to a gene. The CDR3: CASSRTGGRNEQFF. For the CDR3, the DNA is TGCGCCAGCAGCCGGACAGGGGGTAGGAATGAGCAGTTCTTC.

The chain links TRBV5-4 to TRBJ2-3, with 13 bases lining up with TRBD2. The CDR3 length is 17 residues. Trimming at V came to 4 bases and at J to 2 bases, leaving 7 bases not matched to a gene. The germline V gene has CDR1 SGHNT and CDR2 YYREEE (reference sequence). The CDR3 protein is CASSVRLAGGSTDTQYF. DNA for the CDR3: TGTGCCAGCAGCGTAAGACTAGCGGGGGGATCCACAGATACGCAGTATTTT.

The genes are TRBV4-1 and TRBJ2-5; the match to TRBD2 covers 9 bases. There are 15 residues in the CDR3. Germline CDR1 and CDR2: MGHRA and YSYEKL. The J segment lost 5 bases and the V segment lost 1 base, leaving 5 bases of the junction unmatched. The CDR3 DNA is TGCGCCAGCAGCCAAGTTGGGGCGGGAGGGGAGACCCAGTACTTC. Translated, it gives CASSQVGAGGETQYF.

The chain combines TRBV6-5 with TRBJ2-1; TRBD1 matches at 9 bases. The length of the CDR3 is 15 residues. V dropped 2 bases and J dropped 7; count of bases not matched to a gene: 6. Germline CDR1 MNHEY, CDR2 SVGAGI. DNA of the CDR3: TGTGCCAGCAGTTACAGACGACAGGGGGGGAATGAGCAGTTCTTC. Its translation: CASSYRRQGGNEQFF.

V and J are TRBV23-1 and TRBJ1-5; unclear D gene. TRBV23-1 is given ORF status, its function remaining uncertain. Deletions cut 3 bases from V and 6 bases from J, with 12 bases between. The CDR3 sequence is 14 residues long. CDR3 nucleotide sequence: TGCGCCAGCAGTCACCTCCCAAGTAGTCAGCCCCAGCATTTT. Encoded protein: CASSHLPSSQPQHF.

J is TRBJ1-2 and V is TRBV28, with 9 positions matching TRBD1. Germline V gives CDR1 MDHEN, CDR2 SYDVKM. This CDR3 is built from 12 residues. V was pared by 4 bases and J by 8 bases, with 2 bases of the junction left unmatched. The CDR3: CASSWDRAGYTF. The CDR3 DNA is TGTGCCAGCAGTTGGGACAGGGCGGGCTACACCTTC.